A selection of T cell receptor beta chains follows, all from one sample in a study of cytomegalovirus exposure and HLA in healthy donors. Here immunoSEQ multiplex PCR was the method, and the copy in TCRdb shows in-frame clones only, minus some. The sample contains fewer than 200,000 clones, roughly nine tenths of which appear only once. Source material: PBMCs. Every receptor here comes from a man between 18 and 29 years old in good health and CMV-seropositive. Each CDR3 is given with its conserved first and last residue. Fields, in order: clone size, D gene, V gene, J gene, CDR3 DNA, CDR3 protein. A D gene is named only where the DNA matches it firmly. Rows may omit the clone size; those that give it use once, few, many or a size class.

abundance: .
d_gene: .
v_gene: TRBV25-1
j_gene: TRBJ1-1
CDR3nt: TGTGCCAGCAGTGAACAAGGCGGCGCTTGGGCTTTCTTT
CDR3aa: CASSEQGGAWAFF

abundance: .
d_gene: .
v_gene: TRBV19
j_gene: TRBJ2-1
CDR3nt: TGTGCCAGTAGTAACGGACAGTACAATGAGCAGTTCTTC
CDR3aa: CASSNGQYNEQFF

abundance: .
d_gene: .
v_gene: TRBV6-5
j_gene: TRBJ2-7
CDR3nt: TGTGCCAGCAGTGATAGACTGCCCCCCGGGGAGCAGTACTTC
CDR3aa: CASSDRLPPGEQYF

abundance: .
d_gene: TRBD1
v_gene: TRBV4-3
j_gene: TRBJ2-5
CDR3nt: TGCGCCAGCAGCCAAGTCGACAGGGGGGGAGAGACCCAGTACTTC
CDR3aa: CASSQVDRGGETQYF

abundance: .
d_gene: TRBD1
v_gene: TRBV7-9
j_gene: TRBJ1-2
CDR3nt: TGTGCCAGCAGCTCACACCGGGACAGGGTGGGAGGCTACACCTTC
CDR3aa: CASSSHRDRVGGYTF

abundance: .
d_gene: TRBD1
v_gene: TRBV5-1
j_gene: TRBJ1-2
CDR3nt: TGCGCCAGCAGCCCAGGGGGAACTTATGGCTACACCTTC
CDR3aa: CASSPGGTYGYTF

abundance: .
d_gene: .
v_gene: TRBV5-1
j_gene: TRBJ2-7
CDR3nt: TGCGCCAGCAGCTTACGGGGGTACGAGCAGTACTTC
CDR3aa: CASSLRGYEQYF

abundance: .
d_gene: TRBD2
v_gene: TRBV5-1
j_gene: TRBJ2-3
CDR3nt: TGCGCCAGCAGCTTGACTAGCGGGGGGCTTAGCACAGATACGCAGTATTTT
CDR3aa: CASSLTSGGLSTDTQYF

abundance: .
d_gene: TRBD2
v_gene: TRBV18
j_gene: TRBJ2-3
CDR3nt: TGTGCCAGCTCACAGGGACTAGGGGAAGATACGCAGTATTTT
CDR3aa: CASSQGLGEDTQYF

abundance: .
d_gene: .
v_gene: TRBV7-9
j_gene: TRBJ1-2
CDR3nt: TGTGCCAGCAGCTCCAACGGAGGGGGGGCCACCTTATCCAGCTATGGCTACACCTTC
CDR3aa: CASSSNGGGATLSSYGYTF

abundance: once
d_gene: .
v_gene: TRBV5-1
j_gene: TRBJ2-3
CDR3nt: TGCGCCAGCTCTTCGCGGGGATACACAGATACGCAGTATTTT
CDR3aa: CASSSRGYTDTQYF

abundance: .
d_gene: .
v_gene: TRBV28
j_gene: TRBJ2-7
CDR3nt: TGTGCCAGCAGTTTTTGGGACTTGGAGCAGTACTTC
CDR3aa: CASSFWDLEQYF

abundance: .
d_gene: TRBD2
v_gene: TRBV7-2
j_gene: TRBJ2-1
CDR3nt: TGTGCCAGCAGCACTGCTGGACTAGCGGGGGGTGAGCAGTTCTTC
CDR3aa: CASSTAGLAGGEQFF

abundance: .
d_gene: TRBD2
v_gene: TRBV7-3
j_gene: TRBJ2-3
CDR3nt: TGTGCCAGCAGCAAGGCGGGAGTAGGCGATACGCAGTATTTT
CDR3aa: CASSKAGVGDTQYF

abundance: .
d_gene: TRBD1
v_gene: TRBV27
j_gene: TRBJ2-7
CDR3nt: TGTGCCAGCAGTCCCCGAGGGCAGGGGGCCACCTACGAGCAGTACTTC
CDR3aa: CASSPRGQGATYEQYF

abundance: .
d_gene: .
v_gene: TRBV19
j_gene: TRBJ1-5
CDR3nt: TGTGCCAGTAGTATGGGAGTGGGGAGCAATCAGCCCCAGCATTTT
CDR3aa: CASSMGVGSNQPQHF

abundance: once
d_gene: .
v_gene: TRBV2
j_gene: TRBJ1-5
CDR3nt: TGTGCCAGCGACGGGCACAGGGAACAGGGTTATAGCAATCAGCCCCAGCATTTT
CDR3aa: CASDGHREQGYSNQPQHF

abundance: .
d_gene: TRBD1
v_gene: TRBV6-4
j_gene: TRBJ1-2
CDR3nt: TGTGCCAGCAGGGGCGGGACAGGGGGCCTACGTGGCTACACCTTC
CDR3aa: CASRGGTGGLRGYTF

abundance: .
d_gene: .
v_gene: TRBV6-5
j_gene: TRBJ2-5
CDR3nt: TGTGCCAGCAGTTACTCTTTGGCAGGGTTCCAAGAGACCCAGTACTTC
CDR3aa: CASSYSLAGFQETQYF

abundance: once
d_gene: TRBD1
v_gene: TRBV7-2
j_gene: TRBJ1-5
CDR3nt: TGTGCCAGCAGCTTACAGGGGGCGAATCAGCCCCAGCATTTT
CDR3aa: CASSLQGANQPQHF

abundance: many
d_gene: TRBD1
v_gene: TRBV29-1
j_gene: TRBJ1-5
CDR3nt: TGCAGCGTTGGAGGCAACAGGGGCCAGCCCCAGCATTTT
CDR3aa: CSVGGNRGQPQHF

abundance: .
d_gene: .
v_gene: TRBV7-9
j_gene: TRBJ1-2
CDR3nt: TGTGCCAGCAGCCCCGGACAGCGCTATGGCTACACCTTC
CDR3aa: CASSPGQRYGYTF

abundance: .
d_gene: TRBD2
v_gene: TRBV28
j_gene: TRBJ2-3
CDR3nt: TGTGCCAGCAGTTTAGCGGGAGGGCCTGGCGGTACGCAGTATTTT
CDR3aa: CASSLAGGPGGTQYF

abundance: .
d_gene: .
v_gene: TRBV6-1
j_gene: TRBJ1-4
CDR3nt: TGTGCCAGCAGTACCCGGGTGGAAGGAGGGGAAAAACTGTTTTTT
CDR3aa: CASSTRVEGGEKLFF

abundance: once
d_gene: .
v_gene: TRBV10-3
j_gene: TRBJ1-2
CDR3nt: TGTGCCATCAGCCGGACAATAGTTGATTCGGGCTACACCTTC
CDR3aa: CAISRTIVDSGYTF

abundance: .
d_gene: TRBD1
v_gene: TRBV7-9
j_gene: TRBJ1-4
CDR3nt: TGTGCCAGCAGCCTGACAGGGGGCCCAACTAATGAAAAACTGTTTTTT
CDR3aa: CASSLTGGPTNEKLFF

abundance: .
d_gene: .
v_gene: TRBV7-6
j_gene: TRBJ1-4
CDR3nt: TGTGCCAGCAACCAAGGAGGGGAAAAACTGTTTTTT
CDR3aa: CASNQGGEKLFF